These 24 T cell receptor beta chains originate from one sample sequenced in a study of T cell responses to AZD1222 COVID-19 vaccine. The assay was immunoSEQ multiplex PCR, and TCRdb's table has in-frame clones only and misses some. The data hold about 160,000 clones, with roughly 93% observed a single time. This sample comprised peripheral blood, obtained on day 0 of AZD1222 vaccination. The source of these receptors is an adult in good health.

The chain carries TRBV29-1 and TRBJ1-1; D ambiguous. V was cut by 5 bases and J by 6 bases, with 16 bases left in between. Per the germline V gene, CDR1 is SQVTM and CDR2 is ANQGSEA. There are 13 residues in the CDR3. CDR3 sequence: CSVHPGHGAEAFF. DNA of the CDR3: TGCAGCGTTCATCCCGGGCACGGGGCTGAAGCTTTCTTT. Full variable domain (rest looked up from reference TRBV29-1 and TRBJ1-1): SAVISQKPSRDICQRGTSLTIQCQVDSQVTMMFWYRQQPGQSLTLIATANQGSEATYESGFVIDKFPISRPNLTFSTLTVSNMSPEDSSIYLCSVHPGHGAEAFFGQGTRLTVV.

The rearrangement uses TRBV6-2 or TRBV6-3 and TRBJ2-1; 10 nucleotides match TRBD2. The CDR3 consists of 15 residues. J lost 7 bases, V lost 5 bases, and 8 bases had no gene match. Germline CDR1 reads MNHEY; CDR2 reads SVGEGT. The CDR3 region is CASSIRAGGRNEQFF. The CDR3 nucleotides are TGTGCCAGCAGTATCCGAGCGGGGGGGAGAAATGAGCAGTTCTTC.

The chain recombines TRBV19 with TRBJ2-1; D is possibly TRBD2 (5 bases). The V end was cut by 8 bases, the J end by 1 base, with 9 bases between. Germline CDR1 LNHDA, CDR2 SQIVND (reference sequence). This CDR3 region has 13 residues. CDR3 bases: TGTGCCAGTGTGAGCGGATCCTACAATGAGCAGTTCTTC. Protein product: CASVSGSYNEQFF.

CDR3 residues: CASSLTGQPQHF. CDR3 coding DNA: TGTGCCAGCTCACTGACAGGGCAGCCCCAGCATTTT. The chain employs TRBV18 and TRBJ1-5; the match to TRBD1 covers 7 bases. The junction had 1 base not matched to a gene; V was cut back by 4 bases and J by 7 bases. Germline V lookup: CDR1 KGHSH, CDR2 LQKENI. The CDR3 is 12 residues long.

This clone came up a few times. The genes are TRBV10-3 and TRBJ1-2; D possibly corresponds to TRBD1 (5 bases). Germline lookup yields CDR1 ENHRY and CDR2 SYGVKD. Trimming removed 10 bases from V and 4 bases from J, with 16 bases in between. This CDR3 is built from 13 residues. The CDR3 loop is CATVADRPYGYTF. DNA for the CDR3: TGTGCCACGGTTGCCGACAGACCCTATGGCTACACCTTC.

The V gene is TRBV5-4, the J gene TRBJ1-1; 9 nucleotides agree with TRBD1. The CDR3 totals 17 residues. Germline loops: CDR1 SGHNT, CDR2 YYREEE (reference sequence). V dropped 0 bases and J dropped 0; count of bases not matched to a gene: 6. This CDR3 is CASSLDRGRHLNTEAFF. The CDR3 DNA reads as TGTGCCAGCAGCTTGGACAGGGGGCGACACCTGAACACTGAAGCTTTCTTT.

The chain employs TRBV4-1 and TRBJ2-5; perhaps TRBD2 as D (5 bases). The CDR3 has 15 amino acids. Germline V gene data show CDR1 as MGHRA and CDR2 as YSYEKL. With 4 bases removed from V and 0 bases from J, the gap between germline ends came to 12 bases. CDR3 in amino acids: CASSRGNPDQETQYF. The CDR3 DNA follows: TGCGCCAGCAGCCGAGGGAATCCGGACCAAGAGACCCAGTACTTC.

This clone has a single count. V and J are TRBV13 and TRBJ2-1; 8 nucleotides match TRBD2. CDR1 is PRHDT and CDR2 is FYEKMQ in the germline V gene (reference sequence). The CDR3 contains 14 residues. The trim removed 6 bases at V and 4 bases at J, leaving 5 bases unmatched. As DNA, the CDR3 is TGTGCCAGCAGACCGGGGGGGCAGTACAATGAGCAGTTCTTC. Translating it yields CASRPGGQYNEQFF. The full variable domain, with the rest looked up from reference TRBV13 and TRBJ2-1, is AAGVIQSPRHLIKEKRETATLKCYPIPRHDTVYWYQQGPGQDPQFLISFYEKMQSDKGSIPDRFSAQQFSDYHSELNMSSLELGDSALYFCASRPGGQYNEQFFGPGTRLTVL.

The V call is TRBV25-1, the J call TRBJ2-4, with D perhaps matching TRBD1 or TRBD2 (6 bases each). This CDR3 has 14 amino acids. Looked up from germline, CDR1 is MGHDK and CDR2 is SYGVNS. V was clipped by 3 bases and J by 8 bases, with 14 bases between them. Written as DNA, the CDR3 is TGTGCCAGCAGTGATGCCGGGGGCGTAGACATTCAGTACTTC. This gives the protein CASSDAGGVDIQYF. Complete variable domain (other parts from reference TRBV25-1 and TRBJ2-4): EADIYQTPRYLVIGTGKKITLECSQTMGHDKMYWYQQDPGMELHLIHYSYGVNSTEKGDLSSESTVSRIRTEHFPLTLESARPSHTSQYLCASSDAGGVDIQYFGAGTRLSVL.

The chain combines TRBV11-2 with TRBJ1-2; no clear D. The CDR3 covers 13 residues. From germline, CDR1 is SGHAT and CDR2 FQNNGV. V was clipped by 4 bases and J by 3 bases, with 9 bases between them. CDR3 residues: CASSYRVYYGYTF. Here the CDR3 DNA reads TGTGCCAGCAGCTACAGAGTATACTATGGCTACACCTTC.

This clone was detected only once. The V and J genes are TRBV5-1 and TRBJ2-7; weak D call: TRBD1 (5 bases). This CDR3 region has 13 residues. Germline values: CDR1 SGHRS, CDR2 YFSETQ. Trimming took off 1 base at V and 4 bases at J, with 9 bases between the two ends. The CDR3 region has the DNA TGCGCCAGCAGCTTGCAGGGTGGGTACGAGCAGTACTTC. Amino acid sequence: CASSLQGGYEQYF.

J is TRBJ1-6 and V is TRBV3-1 (or the pseudogene TRBV3-2); no clear D. Germline CDR1 and CDR2: LGHDT and YNNKEL (reference sequence). The CDR3 length is 18 residues. Trimming cost V 3 bases and J 5 bases, with 20 bases left between them. Here the CDR3 reads CASSHGVPIIHHNSPLHF. The CDR3 coding sequence is TGTGCCAGCAGCCATGGGGTTCCCATCATACATCATAATTCACCCCTCCACTTT.

In DNA form, the CDR3 reads TGTGCCAGCAGCTTGGACAGGGAGGTCACTGAAGCTTTCTTT. It yields the protein CASSLDREVTEAFF. The rearrangement uses TRBV5-8 and TRBJ1-1, with D possibly TRBD1 on 6 matching bases. The CDR3 is 14 amino acids. Trimming left V 0 bases short and J 4 bases short, with 10 bases between. Germline V lookup: CDR1 SGHTS, CDR2 YDEGEE. Variable domain in full (rest from reference TRBV5-8 and TRBJ1-1): EAGVTQSPTHLIKTRGQQATLRCSPISGHTSVYWYQQALGLGLQFLLWYDEGEERNRGNFPPRFSGRQFPNYSSELNVNALELEDSALYLCASSLDREVTEAFFGQGTRLTVV.

The gene calls are TRBV11-2 and TRBJ2-4; tentative D call: TRBD1 (6 bases). The V end lost 4 bases, the J end lost 2 bases, and 12 bases lay between the germline ends. The length of the CDR3 is 15 residues. CDR1 is SGHAT and CDR2 is FQNNGV in the germline V gene. Here the CDR3 DNA reads TGTGCCAGCAGCTCGGACAGTGGAACCAAAAACATTCAGTACTTC. Protein sequence: CASSSDSGTKNIQYF. Full variable domain (outside the CDR3, taken from reference TRBV11-2 and TRBJ2-4): EAGVAQSPRYKIIEKRQSVAFWCNPISGHATLYWYQQILGQGPKLLIQFQNNGVVDDSQLPKDRFSAERLKGVDSTLKIQPAKLEDSAVYLCASSSDSGTKNIQYFGAGTRLSVL.

This clone was counted only a few times. This chain links TRBV3-1 (or the pseudogene TRBV3-2) with TRBJ1-6; D gene uncertain. CDR1 and CDR2 from the germline V gene are LGHDT and YNNKEL (reference sequence). Trimming shortened V by 2 bases and J by 7 bases, and 9 bases separated the two germline ends. The CDR3 runs to 14 residues. Here the CDR3 reads CASSQQERNSPLHF. In DNA form, the CDR3 reads TGTGCCAGCAGCCAACAGGAGAGGAATTCACCCCTCCACTTT.

The chain is built from TRBV11-2 and TRBJ1-2, with D possibly being TRBD1 (5 bases). The CDR3 totals 15 residues. Germline CDR1 SGHAT, CDR2 FQNNGV. V was trimmed by 0 bases and J by 5 bases, leaving 13 bases between them. This CDR3 is CASSLESGGGYGYTF. DNA of the CDR3: TGTGCCAGCAGCTTAGAATCCGGGGGTGGTTATGGCTACACCTTC.

The sample holds one count of this clone. The V and J genes are TRBV9 and TRBJ1-5, with D unresolved. V lost 5 bases and J 5 bases, leaving 14 bases between the germline ends. The length of the CDR3 is 14 residues. Per the germline V gene, CDR1 is SGDLS and CDR2 is YYNGEE. The chain's CDR3 is CASSGEPGYQPQHF. The CDR3 DNA sequence: TGTGCCAGCAGTGGTGAACCGGGTTATCAGCCCCAGCATTTT.

This clone was observed a handful of times. V gene TRBV19 combines with J gene TRBJ1-2; D might be TRBD1 (5 bases). The CDR3 sequence is 12 residues long. The ends were cut back, 7 bases at V and 8 bases at J, with 14 bases in the middle. The germline V gene encodes CDR1 LNHDA and CDR2 SQIVND (reference sequence). The CDR3 region is CASNGGSEGYTF. The CDR3 nucleotides are TGTGCCAGTAATGGGGGGAGTGAGGGCTACACCTTC.

The chain recombines TRBV10-3 with TRBJ1-1; D is ambiguous. The CDR3 has 15 amino acids. The V end lost 0 bases, the J end lost 7 bases, and 15 bases lay between the germline ends. Germline values: CDR1 ENHRY, CDR2 SYGVKD. The CDR3 loop is CAISESPRSPGEAFF. CDR3 DNA sequence: TGTGCCATCAGTGAGTCTCCTCGAAGTCCGGGTGAAGCTTTCTTT.

The rearrangement links TRBV7-3 to TRBJ2-2, with D possibly being TRBD2 (6 bases). The CDR3 totals 15 residues. Germline-derived CDR1 and CDR2 are SGHTA and FQGTGA. V lost 1 base and J lost 4, with 10 bases in between. This CDR3 is CASSLSGAGTGELFF. CDR3 coding DNA: TGTGCCAGCAGCTTAAGCGGGGCCGGCACCGGGGAGCTGTTTTTT.

V and J are TRBV27 and TRBJ1-1; D gene ambiguous. CDR1 MNHEY and CDR2 SMNVEV come from the germline V gene (reference sequence). V was trimmed by 2 bases and J by 0 bases, leaving 7 bases between them. The CDR3 length is 14 residues. The CDR3 region is CASSLREMNTEAFF. Written as DNA, the CDR3 is TGTGCCAGCAGTTTACGGGAGATGAACACTGAAGCTTTCTTT.

V gene TRBV30 combines with J gene TRBJ2-1; 12 bases match TRBD2. J was trimmed by 0 bases and V by 0 bases; bases with no gene match: 9. Germline CDR1 is GTSNPN and CDR2 is SVGIG (reference sequence). This CDR3 region has 19 residues. CDR3 amino acids: CAWSVLSSGGAVSYNEQFF. The CDR3 nucleotides read TGTGCCTGGAGTGTACTTTCTAGCGGGGGGGCCGTCTCCTACAATGAGCAGTTCTTC.

V usage is TRBV4-2 and J usage is TRBJ1-6; D possibly corresponds to TRBD1 (5 bases). Trimming pared 0 bases from V and 2 bases from J, leaving 20 bases between. The length of the CDR3 is 20 residues. Germline V gives CDR1 LGHNA, CDR2 YNFKEQ. CDR3 amino acids: CASSQDGGRAGVPYNSPLHF. For the CDR3, the DNA is TGTGCCAGCAGCCAAGACGGTGGAAGAGCGGGGGTTCCCTATAATTCACCCCTCCACTTT.

V gene TRBV12-5 combines with J gene TRBJ2-5; 11 positions agree with TRBD1. CDR1 LGHNT and CDR2 FRNRAP come from the germline V gene. The junction had 7 bases not matched to a gene; V was cut back by 2 bases and J by 2 bases. There are 17 residues in the CDR3. CDR3 in DNA: TGTGCTAGTGGTTTGATACTGGGACAGGGGGATCAAGAGACCCAGTACTTC. Protein: CASGLILGQGDQETQYF.